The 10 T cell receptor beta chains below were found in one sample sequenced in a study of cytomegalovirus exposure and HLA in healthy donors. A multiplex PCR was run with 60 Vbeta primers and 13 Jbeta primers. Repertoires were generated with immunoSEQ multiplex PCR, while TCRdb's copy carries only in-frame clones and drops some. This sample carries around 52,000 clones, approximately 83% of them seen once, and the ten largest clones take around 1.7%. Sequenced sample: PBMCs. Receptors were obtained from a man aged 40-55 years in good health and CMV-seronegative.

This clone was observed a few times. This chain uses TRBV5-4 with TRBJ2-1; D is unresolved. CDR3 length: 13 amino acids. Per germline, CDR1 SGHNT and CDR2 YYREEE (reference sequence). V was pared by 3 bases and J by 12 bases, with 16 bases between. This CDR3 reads CASSYDPAGVQFF. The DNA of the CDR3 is TGTGCCAGCAGCTATGACCCGGCCGGAGTGCAGTTCTTC.

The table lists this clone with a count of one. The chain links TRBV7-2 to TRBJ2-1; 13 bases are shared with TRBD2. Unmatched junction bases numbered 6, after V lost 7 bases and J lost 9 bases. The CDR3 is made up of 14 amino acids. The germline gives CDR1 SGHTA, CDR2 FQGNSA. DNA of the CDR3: TGTGCCAGCACTCGGACTAGCGGGGGTCTTGAGCAGTTCTTC. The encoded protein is CASTRTSGGLEQFF.

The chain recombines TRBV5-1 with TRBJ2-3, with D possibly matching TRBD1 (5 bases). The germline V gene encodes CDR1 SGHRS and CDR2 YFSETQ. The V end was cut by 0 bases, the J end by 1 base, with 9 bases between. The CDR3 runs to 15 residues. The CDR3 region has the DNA TGCGCCAGCAGCTTGGTTGGCAGGGGCACAGATACGCAGTATTTT. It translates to CASSLVGRGTDTQYF.

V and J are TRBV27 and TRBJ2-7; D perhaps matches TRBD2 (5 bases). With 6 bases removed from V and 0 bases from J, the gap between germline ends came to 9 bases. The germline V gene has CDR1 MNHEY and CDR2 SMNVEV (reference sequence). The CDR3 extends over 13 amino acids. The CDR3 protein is CASRPSGSYEQYF. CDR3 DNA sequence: TGTGCCAGCAGACCCAGCGGCTCCTACGAGCAGTACTTC.

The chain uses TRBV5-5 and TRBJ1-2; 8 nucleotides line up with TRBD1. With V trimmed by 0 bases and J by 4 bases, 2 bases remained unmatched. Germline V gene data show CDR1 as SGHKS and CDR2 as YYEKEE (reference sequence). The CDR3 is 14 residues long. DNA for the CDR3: TGTGCCAGCAGCTTGGAGGGGACAGGCTATGGCTACACCTTC. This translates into CASSLEGTGYGYTF.

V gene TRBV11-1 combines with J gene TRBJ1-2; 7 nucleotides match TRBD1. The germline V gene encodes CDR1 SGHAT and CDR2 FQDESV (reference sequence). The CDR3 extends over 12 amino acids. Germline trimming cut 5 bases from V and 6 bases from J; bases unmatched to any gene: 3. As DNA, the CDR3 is TGTGCCAGCAGCCTAGACAGGGATGGCTACACCTTC. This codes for CASSLDRDGYTF. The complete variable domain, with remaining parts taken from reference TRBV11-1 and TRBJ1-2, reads EAEVAQSPRYKITEKSQAVAFWCDPISGHATLYWYRQILGQGPELLVQFQDESVVDDSQLPKDRFSAERLKGVDSTLKIQPAELGDSAMYLCASSLDRDGYTFGSGTRLTVV.

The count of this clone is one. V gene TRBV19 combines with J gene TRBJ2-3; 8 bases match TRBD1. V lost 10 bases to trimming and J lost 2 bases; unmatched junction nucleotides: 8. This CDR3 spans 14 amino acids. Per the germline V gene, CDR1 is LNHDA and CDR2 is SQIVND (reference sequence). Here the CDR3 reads CATKQGGVTDTQYF. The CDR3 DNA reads TGTGCCACAAAACAGGGGGGAGTCACAGATACGCAGTATTTT.

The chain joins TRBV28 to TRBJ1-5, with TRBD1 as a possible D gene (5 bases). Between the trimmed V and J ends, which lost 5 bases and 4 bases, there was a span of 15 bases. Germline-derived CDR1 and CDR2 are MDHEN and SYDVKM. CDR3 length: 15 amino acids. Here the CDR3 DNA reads TGTGCCAGCAGTAGCAAATGGGGGGTAAATCAGCCCCAGCATTTT. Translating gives CASSSKWGVNQPQHF.

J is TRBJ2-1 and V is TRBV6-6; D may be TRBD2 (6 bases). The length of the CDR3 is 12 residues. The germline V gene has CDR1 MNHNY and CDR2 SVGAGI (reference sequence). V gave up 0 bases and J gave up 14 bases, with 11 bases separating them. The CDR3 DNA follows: TGTGCCAGCAGTTACTCGTTGGCTAGCGAGTTCTTC. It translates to CASSYSLASEFF.

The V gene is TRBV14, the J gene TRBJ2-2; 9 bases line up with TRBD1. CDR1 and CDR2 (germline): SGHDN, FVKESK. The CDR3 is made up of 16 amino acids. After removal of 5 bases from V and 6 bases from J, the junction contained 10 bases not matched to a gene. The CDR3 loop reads CASSGWDRASSGELFF. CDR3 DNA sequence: TGTGCCAGCAGCGGATGGGACAGGGCAAGTTCCGGGGAGCTGTTTTTT.